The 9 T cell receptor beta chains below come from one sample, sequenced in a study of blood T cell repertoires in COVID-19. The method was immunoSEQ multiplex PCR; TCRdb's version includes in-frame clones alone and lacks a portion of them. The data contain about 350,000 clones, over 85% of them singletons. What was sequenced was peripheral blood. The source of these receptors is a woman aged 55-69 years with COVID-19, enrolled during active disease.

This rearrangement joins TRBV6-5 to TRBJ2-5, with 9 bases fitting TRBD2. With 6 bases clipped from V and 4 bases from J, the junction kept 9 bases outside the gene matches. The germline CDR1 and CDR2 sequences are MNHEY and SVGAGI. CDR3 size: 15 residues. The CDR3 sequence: CASSWAGGLGETQYF. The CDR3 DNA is TGTGCCAGCAGCTGGGCGGGGGGGCTTGGAGAGACCCAGTACTTC.

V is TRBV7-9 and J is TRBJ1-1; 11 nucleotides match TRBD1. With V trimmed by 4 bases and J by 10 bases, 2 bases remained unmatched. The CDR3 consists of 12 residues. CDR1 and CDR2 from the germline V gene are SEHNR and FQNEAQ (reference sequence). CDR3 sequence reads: CASSWGTGGAFF. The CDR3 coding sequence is TGTGCCAGCAGCTGGGGGACAGGGGGAGCTTTCTTT.

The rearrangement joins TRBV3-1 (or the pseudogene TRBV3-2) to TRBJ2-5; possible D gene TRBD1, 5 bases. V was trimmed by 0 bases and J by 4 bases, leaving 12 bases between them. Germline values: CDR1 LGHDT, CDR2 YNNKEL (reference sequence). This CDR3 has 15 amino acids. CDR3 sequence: CASSQDLPRAETQYF. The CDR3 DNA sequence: TGTGCCAGCAGCCAAGATCTTCCCAGGGCAGAGACCCAGTACTTC.

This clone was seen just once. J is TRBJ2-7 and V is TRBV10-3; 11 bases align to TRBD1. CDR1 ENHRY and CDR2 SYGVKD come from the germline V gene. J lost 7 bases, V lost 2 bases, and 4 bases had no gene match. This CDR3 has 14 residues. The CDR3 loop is CAISEGTGGQEQYF. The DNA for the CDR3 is TGTGCCATCAGTGAGGGGACAGGGGGTCAAGAGCAGTACTTC.

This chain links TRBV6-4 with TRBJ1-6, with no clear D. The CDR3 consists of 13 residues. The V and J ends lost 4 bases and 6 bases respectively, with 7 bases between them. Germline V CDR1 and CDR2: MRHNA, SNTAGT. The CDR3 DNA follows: TGTGCCAGCAGTGTCCGGGGTAATTCACCCCTCCACTTT. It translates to CASSVRGNSPLHF.

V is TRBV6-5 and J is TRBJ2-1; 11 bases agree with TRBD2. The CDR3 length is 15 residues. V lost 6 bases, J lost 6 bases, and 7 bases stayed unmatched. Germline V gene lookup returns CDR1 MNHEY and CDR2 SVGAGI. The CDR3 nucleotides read TGTGCCAGCAGGATGCTAGCGGGGGGCTTCAATGAGCAGTTCTTC. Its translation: CASRMLAGGFNEQFF.

Here the CDR3 reads CASSGAGTGGSDTQYF. The CDR3 coding sequence is TGTGCCAGCAGCGGCGCCGGGACAGGGGGTTCCGATACGCAGTATTTT. This chain joins TRBV9 and TRBJ2-3; 11 bases align to TRBD1. In germline, CDR1 is SGDLS, CDR2 YYNGEE. V lost 3 bases, J lost 6 bases, and 9 bases stayed unmatched. This CDR3 is 16 amino acids long.

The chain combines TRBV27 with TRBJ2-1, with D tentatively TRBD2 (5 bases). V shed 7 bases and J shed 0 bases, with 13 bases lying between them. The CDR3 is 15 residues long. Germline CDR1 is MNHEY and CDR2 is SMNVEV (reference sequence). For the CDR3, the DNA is TGTGCCAGCATGAGGGCCCGCTTCTCCTACAATGAGCAGTTCTTC. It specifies CASMRARFSYNEQFF.

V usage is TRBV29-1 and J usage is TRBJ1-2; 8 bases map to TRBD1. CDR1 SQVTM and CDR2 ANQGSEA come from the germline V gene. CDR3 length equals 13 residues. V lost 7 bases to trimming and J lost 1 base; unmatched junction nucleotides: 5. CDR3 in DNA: TGCAGCGCCGGGACAGGCGTTAACTATGGCTACACCTTC. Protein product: CSAGTGVNYGYTF.